The 24 T cell receptor beta chains below all came from one sample that was sequenced in a study of T-cell memory formation after mild COVID-19. Each CDR3 protein gets one entry after TCRdb re-called the 5' RACE reads with MiXCR. The table records approximately 560,000 distinct CDR3 sequences, roughly 17% of them present only once. The specimen was PBMCs or a T cell subset sorted from them (not recorded which). Every receptor here comes from an adult woman who had mild COVID-19 (a few samples of this study predate the infection). Cell type and time point are not known.

This clonotype appeared a few times. V and J are TRBV7-9 and TRBJ2-1; the match to TRBD2 covers 13 bases. CDR1 and CDR2 from the germline V gene are SEHNR and FQNEAQ (reference sequence). CDR3 length: 15 residues. V shed 4 bases and J 5 bases; nucleotides not matched to a gene: 2. The DNA of the CDR3 is TGTGCCAGCAGCTCTACTAGCGGGGGGGACAATGAGCAGTTCTTC. Its translation is CASSSTSGGDNEQFF.

This clonotype turned up a few times. The chain carries TRBV12-3 or TRBV12-4 and TRBJ2-3; D remains unclear. Trimming left V 5 bases short and J 3 bases short, with 12 bases between. The CDR3 has 14 amino acids. For the CDR3, the DNA is TGTGCCAGCAGTCTTAGAGCCTGGACAGATACGCAGTATTTT. This sequence encodes CASSLRAWTDTQYF.

The chain couples TRBV7-2 to TRBJ1-5; 7 nucleotides agree with TRBD1. The CDR3 sequence is 16 residues long. Germline CDR1 SGHTA, CDR2 FQGNSA. The trim removed 5 bases at V and 8 bases at J, leaving 15 bases unmatched. CDR3 in DNA: TGTGCCAGCAGCCTTTCCGCACAGGGGAGTTATAAGCCCCAGCATTTT. Encoded protein: CASSLSAQGSYKPQHF.

This clonotype was picked up a small number of times. V gene TRBV4-2 combines with J gene TRBJ2-5; TRBD2 might be the D (6 bases). Germline V gene data show CDR1 as LGHNA and CDR2 as YNFKEQ. This CDR3 is built from 15 residues. The V end was cut by 0 bases, the J end by 5 bases, with 13 bases between. CDR3 amino acids: CASSQEGLATETQYF. CDR3 sequence (DNA): TGTGCCAGCAGCCAAGAGGGTCTAGCGACGGAGACCCAGTACTTC.

The rearrangement links TRBV4-2 to TRBJ2-7; no clear D gene. Trimming took 1 base from V and 2 from J, leaving 12 bases between them. Germline CDR1 LGHNA, CDR2 YNFKEQ. This CDR3 region has 15 residues. The CDR3 DNA follows: TGTGCCAGCAGCCAAGTAGTAGGTTTAGCCTACGAGCAGTACTTC. Translation gives CASSQVVGLAYEQYF.

The V and J genes are TRBV6-1 and TRBJ1-2, with D possibly being TRBD1 (5 bases). CDR3 length: 15 residues. Trimming removed 2 bases at V and 0 bases at J, with 10 bases between. CDR1 is MNHNS and CDR2 is SASEGT in the germline V gene. The CDR3 reads CASSESRVPNYGYTF. The CDR3 nucleotides are TGTGCCAGCAGTGAATCCAGGGTTCCTAACTATGGCTACACCTTC.

This clonotype came up a few times. The chain recombines TRBV6-1 with TRBJ2-7, with D perhaps being TRBD1 or TRBD2 (5 bases each). This CDR3 is built from 15 residues. Trimming cost V 4 bases and J 2 bases, with 15 bases left between them. Germline V gene sequence: CDR1 MNHNS, CDR2 SASEGT. CDR3 DNA sequence: TGTGCCAGCAGTGTACAAACCGGGGCCCCCTACGAGCAGTACTTC. It codes for CASSVQTGAPYEQYF.

J is TRBJ2-4 and V is TRBV4-1; D is unclear. This CDR3 spans 16 amino acids. Germline lookup yields CDR1 MGHRA and CDR2 YSYEKL. Trimming cost V 4 bases and J 0 bases, with 13 bases left between them. CDR3 region: CASSPFSASAKNIQYF. DNA for the CDR3: TGCGCCAGCAGCCCCTTTTCCGCGTCAGCCAAAAACATTCAGTACTTC.

This clonotype appeared a few times. The rearrangement links TRBV6-6 to TRBJ2-7; a possible D gene is TRBD1 (5 bases). This CDR3 is 13 amino acids long. Germline CDR1 MNHNY, CDR2 SVGAGI (reference sequence). V was clipped by 6 bases and J by 4 bases, with 13 bases between them. CDR3 region: CASSPIGAYEQYF. The CDR3 nucleotides are TGTGCCAGCAGCCCGATAGGGGCGTACGAGCAGTACTTC.

V gene TRBV7-2 combines with J gene TRBJ2-5; 14 bases are a match to TRBD2. Trimming cost V 5 bases and J 5 bases; bases outside gene matches: 7. This CDR3 comprises 16 residues. From germline, CDR1 is SGHTA and CDR2 FQGNSA. The CDR3 nucleotides are TGTGCCAGCAGCCGGTGGACTAGCGGGGGGTTGGAGACCCAGTACTTC. It is translated as CASSRWTSGGLETQYF. Drawing the rest from reference TRBV7-2 and TRBJ2-5, the complete variable domain is GAGVSQSPSNKVTEKGKDVELRCDPISGHTALYWYRQSLGQGLEFLIYFQGNSAPDKSGLPSDRFSAERTGGSVSTLTIQRTQQEDSAVYLCASSRWTSGGLETQYFGPGTRLLVL.

This clonotype occurred a few times. The rearrangement joins TRBV29-1 to TRBJ1-1; the D gene is possibly TRBD1 (5 bases). The CDR3 has 13 residues. With 4 bases removed from V and 0 bases from J, the gap between germline ends came to 9 bases. The germline CDR1 and CDR2 sequences are SQVTM and ANQGSEA. The CDR3 DNA is TGCAGCGTTGGGGGGAACCTGAACACTGAAGCTTTCTTT. Residues: CSVGGNLNTEAFF.

This clonotype appeared many times. This chain links TRBV5-1 with TRBJ2-3; D is unclear. The V gene lost 4 bases and the J gene lost 5 bases, with 8 bases spanning the gap. The germline CDR1 and CDR2 sequences are SGHRS and YFSETQ. The CDR3 is 12 amino acids. In DNA, the CDR3 is TGCGCCAGCAGCACCAGAGAAGATACGCAGTATTTT. Translated, it gives CASSTREDTQYF.

In its sample, this clonotype was seen a few times. The chain has TRBV12-3 or TRBV12-4 and TRBJ2-5, with 9 bases identical to TRBD2. This CDR3 has 14 residues. V shed 3 bases, J shed 4 bases, and the junction held 3 bases outside the gene matches. CDR3 nucleotides: TGTGCCAGCAGTTTGCGGGAGGGTTTAGAGACCCAGTACTTC. Residues: CASSLREGLETQYF.

The V call is TRBV27, the J call TRBJ2-5; no definite D call. Germline V gene sequence: CDR1 MNHEY, CDR2 SMNVEV (reference sequence). The CDR3 spans 13 residues. V lost 8 bases and J lost 4, with 14 bases in between. In DNA form, the CDR3 reads TGTGCCAGCGCCAGCTTGGATGGAGAGACCCAGTACTTC. Residues: CASASLDGETQYF.

The rearrangement links TRBV24-1 to TRBJ2-3; 12 nucleotides line up with TRBD1. The length of the CDR3 is 17 residues. The germline V gene encodes CDR1 KGHDR and CDR2 SFDVKD. V shed 2 bases, J shed 3 bases, and the junction held 5 bases outside the gene matches. The CDR3 sequence: CATSDWGQGAGTDTQYF. The CDR3 DNA follows: TGTGCCACCAGTGATTGGGGACAGGGGGCGGGTACAGATACGCAGTATTTT.

The chain joins TRBV12-3 or TRBV12-4 to TRBJ2-7, with a tentative D call TRBD1 (5 bases). Trimming removed 7 bases from V and 3 bases from J, with 10 bases in between. CDR3 length equals 12 residues. CDR3 region: CASTSTGYEQYF. The DNA of the CDR3 is TGTGCCAGCACCTCAACAGGCTACGAGCAGTACTTC.

The rearrangement joins TRBV5-1 to TRBJ2-7; D is unresolved. The V gene lost 3 bases and the J gene lost 2 bases, with 15 bases spanning the gap. Germline-derived CDR1 and CDR2 are SGHRS and YFSETQ. CDR3 size: 15 residues. CDR3 nucleotide sequence: TGCGCCAGCAGCTGGGCAGCTACCGGAACCTACGAGCAGTACTTC. The encoded protein is CASSWAATGTYEQYF.

The gene calls are TRBV24-1 and TRBJ2-5, with TRBD1 matching 7 bases. The ends lost 2 bases at V and 5 bases at J; junction bases unmatched: 7. The germline gives CDR1 KGHDR, CDR2 SFDVKD. CDR3 size: 15 residues. CDR3 in amino acids: CATSDSQGGLETQYF. CDR3 bases: TGTGCCACCAGTGATTCTCAAGGGGGCCTGGAGACCCAGTACTTC.

This clonotype was picked up a small number of times. V gene TRBV20-1 combines with J gene TRBJ2-5; 7 nucleotides line up with TRBD1. Per germline, CDR1 DFQATT and CDR2 SNEGSKA (reference sequence). The trim removed 1 base at V and 7 bases at J, leaving 9 bases unmatched. CDR3 length: 14 residues. The CDR3 DNA sequence: TGCAGTGCTAGAGTAGGGACAGATCTCGGGACCCAGTACTTC. It encodes CSARVGTDLGTQYF.

This clonotype was counted between two and nine times. The genes are TRBV20-1 and TRBJ1-1; possibly TRBD1 for D (6 bases). Looked up from germline, CDR1 is DFQATT and CDR2 is SNEGSKA (reference sequence). Trimming removed 5 bases from V and 0 bases from J, with 13 bases in between. The CDR3 is 14 residues long. DNA for the CDR3: TGCAGTGCTGGGGGCTTTACCCTGAACACTGAAGCTTTCTTT. Encoded protein: CSAGGFTLNTEAFF.

The rearrangement links TRBV15 to TRBJ2-3, with D possibly being TRBD1 or TRBD2 (5 bases each). This CDR3 is built from 16 residues. Trimming cost V 0 bases and J 3 bases, with 13 bases left between them. The V gene's germline CDR1 is LNHNV and CDR2 YYDKDF (reference sequence). The CDR3 nucleotides read TGTGCCACCAGCAGAGACCCGGGACGGCGGACAGATACGCAGTATTTT. It yields the protein CATSRDPGRRTDTQYF.

This clonotype turned up a few times. The chain combines TRBV30 with TRBJ1-5; perhaps TRBD1 as D (5 bases). Deletions cut 2 bases from V and 3 bases from J, with 11 bases between. The germline gives CDR1 GTSNPN, CDR2 SVGIG (reference sequence). The CDR3 has 14 amino acids. The CDR3 bases are TGTGCCTGGAGTTTGGGGCAGGTCAATCAGCCCCAGCATTTT. It encodes CAWSLGQVNQPQHF.

The chain carries TRBV13 and TRBJ2-3; TRBD1 matches at 10 bases. J gave up 4 bases and V 10 bases, and 11 bases lay outside the gene matches. Germline V CDR1 and CDR2: PRHDT, FYEKMQ (reference sequence). This CDR3 is 15 amino acids long. CDR3 sequence: CATLRTGGYADTQYF. The CDR3 nucleotides read TGTGCCACCCTGAGGACAGGGGGTTATGCAGATACGCAGTATTTT.

This clonotype was found a few times. The gene calls are TRBV3-1 and TRBJ2-5, with D hard to call. V dropped 3 bases and J dropped 4 bases, with 21 bases sitting between them. The CDR3 is 17 amino acids. Germline V gives CDR1 LGHDT, CDR2 YNNKEL (reference sequence). Here the CDR3 reads CASSHPPLSRLGETQYF. The CDR3 coding sequence is TGTGCCAGCAGCCACCCCCCTCTTTCCCGCCTAGGAGAGACCCAGTACTTC.